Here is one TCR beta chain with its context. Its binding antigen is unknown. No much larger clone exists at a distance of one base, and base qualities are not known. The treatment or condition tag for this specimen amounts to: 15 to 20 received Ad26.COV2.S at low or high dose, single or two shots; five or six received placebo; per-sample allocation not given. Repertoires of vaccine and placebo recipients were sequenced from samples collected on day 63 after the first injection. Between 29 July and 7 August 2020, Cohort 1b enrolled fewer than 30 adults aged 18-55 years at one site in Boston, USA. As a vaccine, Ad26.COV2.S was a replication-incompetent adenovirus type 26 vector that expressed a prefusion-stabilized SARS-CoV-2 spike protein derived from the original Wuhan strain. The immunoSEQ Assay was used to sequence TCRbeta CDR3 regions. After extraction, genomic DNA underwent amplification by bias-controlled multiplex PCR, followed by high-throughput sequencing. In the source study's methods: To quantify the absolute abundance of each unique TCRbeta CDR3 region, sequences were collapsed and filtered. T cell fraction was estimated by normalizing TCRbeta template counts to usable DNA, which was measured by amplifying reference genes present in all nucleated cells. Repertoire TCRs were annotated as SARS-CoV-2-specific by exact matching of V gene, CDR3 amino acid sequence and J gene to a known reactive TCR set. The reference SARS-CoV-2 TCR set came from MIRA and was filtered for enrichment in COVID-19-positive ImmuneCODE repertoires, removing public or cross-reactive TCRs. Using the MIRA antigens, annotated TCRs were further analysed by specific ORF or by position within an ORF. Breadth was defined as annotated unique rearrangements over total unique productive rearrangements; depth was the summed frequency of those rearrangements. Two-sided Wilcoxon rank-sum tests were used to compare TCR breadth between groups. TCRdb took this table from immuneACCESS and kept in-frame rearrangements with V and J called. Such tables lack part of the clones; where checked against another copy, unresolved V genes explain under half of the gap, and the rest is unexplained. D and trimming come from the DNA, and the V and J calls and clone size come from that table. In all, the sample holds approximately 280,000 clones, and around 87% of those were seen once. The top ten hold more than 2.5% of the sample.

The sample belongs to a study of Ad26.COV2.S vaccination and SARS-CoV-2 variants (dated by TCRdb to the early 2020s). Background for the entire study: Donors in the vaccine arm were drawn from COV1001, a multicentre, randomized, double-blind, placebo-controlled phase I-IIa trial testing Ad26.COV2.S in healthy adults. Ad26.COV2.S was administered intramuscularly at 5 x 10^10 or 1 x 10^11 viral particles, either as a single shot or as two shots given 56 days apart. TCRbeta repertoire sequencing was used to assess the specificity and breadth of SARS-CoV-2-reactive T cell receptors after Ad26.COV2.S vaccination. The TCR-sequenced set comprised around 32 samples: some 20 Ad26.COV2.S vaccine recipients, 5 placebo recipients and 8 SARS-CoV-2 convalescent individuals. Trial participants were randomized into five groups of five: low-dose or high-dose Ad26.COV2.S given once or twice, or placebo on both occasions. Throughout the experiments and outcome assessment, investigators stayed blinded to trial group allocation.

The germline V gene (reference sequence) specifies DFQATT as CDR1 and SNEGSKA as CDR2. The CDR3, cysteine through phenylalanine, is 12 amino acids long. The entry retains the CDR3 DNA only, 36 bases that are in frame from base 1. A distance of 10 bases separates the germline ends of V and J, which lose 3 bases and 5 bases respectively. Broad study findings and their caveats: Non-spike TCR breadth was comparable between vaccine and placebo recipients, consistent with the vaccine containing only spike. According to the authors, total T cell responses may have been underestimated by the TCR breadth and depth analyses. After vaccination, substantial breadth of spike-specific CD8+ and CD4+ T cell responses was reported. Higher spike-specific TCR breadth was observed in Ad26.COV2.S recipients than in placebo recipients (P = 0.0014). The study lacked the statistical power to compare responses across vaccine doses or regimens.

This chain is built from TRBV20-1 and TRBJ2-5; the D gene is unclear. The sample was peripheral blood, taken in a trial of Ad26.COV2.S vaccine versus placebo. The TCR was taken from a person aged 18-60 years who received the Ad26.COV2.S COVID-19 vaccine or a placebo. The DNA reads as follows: TGCAGTGCTAGTGGGGTAGGGGAGACCCAGTACTTC. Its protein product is CSASGVGETQYF.